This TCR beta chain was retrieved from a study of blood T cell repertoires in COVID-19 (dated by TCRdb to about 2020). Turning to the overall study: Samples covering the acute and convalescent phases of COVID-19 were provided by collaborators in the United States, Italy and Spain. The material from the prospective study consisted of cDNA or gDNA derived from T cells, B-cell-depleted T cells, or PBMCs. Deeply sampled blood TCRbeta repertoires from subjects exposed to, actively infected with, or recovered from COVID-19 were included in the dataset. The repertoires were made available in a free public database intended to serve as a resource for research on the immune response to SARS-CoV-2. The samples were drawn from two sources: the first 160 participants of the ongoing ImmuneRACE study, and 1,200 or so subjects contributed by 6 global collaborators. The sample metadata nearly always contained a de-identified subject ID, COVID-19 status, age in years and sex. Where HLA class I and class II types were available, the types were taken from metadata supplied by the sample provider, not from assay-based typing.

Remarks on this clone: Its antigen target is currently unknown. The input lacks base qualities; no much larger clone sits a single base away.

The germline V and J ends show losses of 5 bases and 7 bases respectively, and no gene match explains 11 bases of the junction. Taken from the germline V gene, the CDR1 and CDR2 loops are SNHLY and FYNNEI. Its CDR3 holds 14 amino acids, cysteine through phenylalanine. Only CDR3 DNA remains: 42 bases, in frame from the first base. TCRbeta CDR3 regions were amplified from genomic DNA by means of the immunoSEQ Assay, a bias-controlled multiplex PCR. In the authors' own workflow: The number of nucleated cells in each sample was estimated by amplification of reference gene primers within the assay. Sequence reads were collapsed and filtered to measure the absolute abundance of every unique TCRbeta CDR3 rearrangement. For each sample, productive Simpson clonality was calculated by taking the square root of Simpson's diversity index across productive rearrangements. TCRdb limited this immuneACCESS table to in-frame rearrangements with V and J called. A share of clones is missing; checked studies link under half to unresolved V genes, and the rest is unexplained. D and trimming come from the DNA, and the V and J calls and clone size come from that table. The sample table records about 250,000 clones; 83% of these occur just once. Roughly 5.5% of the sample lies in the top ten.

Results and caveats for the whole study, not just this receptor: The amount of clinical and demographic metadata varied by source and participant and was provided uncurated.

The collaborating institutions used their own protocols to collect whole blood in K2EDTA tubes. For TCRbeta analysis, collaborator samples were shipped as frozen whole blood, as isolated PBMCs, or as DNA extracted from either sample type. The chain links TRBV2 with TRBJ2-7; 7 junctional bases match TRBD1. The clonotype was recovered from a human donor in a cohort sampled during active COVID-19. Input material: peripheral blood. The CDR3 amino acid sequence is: CASSSGTVLLEQYF. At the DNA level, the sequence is TGTGCCAGCAGTTCCGGGACAGTCCTCTTGGAGCAGTACTTC.